The 8 T cell receptor beta chains listed next were all sequenced from one sample in a study of blood T cell repertoires in COVID-19 (TCRdb year 2020). The library was made by the immunoSEQ multiplex PCR assay. As stored in TCRdb, this immuneACCESS dataset retains in-frame rearrangements with V and J assigned. A fraction of the clones does not appear; measured against another copy, unresolved V genes explain less than half of the discrepancy, and the remainder lacks a known reason. The sample has about 270,000 clones on record, about nine tenths of them singletons. The top ten clonotypes cover 15% to 18% of the sample. Specimen: PBMCs or T cells enriched from blood (not recorded which). These receptor sequences come from a man between 18 and 29 years old who had recovered from COVID-19.

The J gene is TRBJ2-7, the V gene TRBV4-1; 8 nucleotides agree with TRBD1. The germline V gene has CDR1 MGHRA and CDR2 YSYEKL. The CDR3 is 18 amino acids. V lost 3 bases, J lost 7 bases, and 20 bases stayed unmatched. CDR3 nucleotide sequence: TGCGCCAGCAGCCAGGGGGCCCCAGGGGGCCACCCCACGTATGAGCAGTACTTC. It is translated as CASSQGAPGGHPTYEQYF.

V is TRBV10-3 and J is TRBJ2-1; tentative D call: TRBD2 (5 bases). Germline assignment: CDR1 ENHRY and CDR2 SYGVKD. V was trimmed by 5 bases and J by 8 bases, leaving 10 bases between them. CDR3 length: 12 amino acids. CDR3 sequence (DNA): TGTGCCATCAGTTCCCGGGAAGATGAGCAGTTCTTC. It translates to CAISSREDEQFF.

The CDR3 region has the DNA TGTGCCAGCAGCGTAGCTCGGGGCTCTGGAAACACCATATATTTT. Translation: CASSVARGSGNTIYF. The chain carries TRBV9 and TRBJ1-3, with D hard to call. The germline V gene has CDR1 SGDLS and CDR2 YYNGEE. V was shortened by 0 bases and J by 0 bases, with 7 bases between the two germline ends. This CDR3 contains 15 residues.

This chain joins TRBV12-3 or TRBV12-4 and TRBJ1-4, with D perhaps TRBD1 (6 bases). V gave up 7 bases and J gave up 8 bases, with 11 bases separating them. The CDR3 is made up of 12 amino acids. This CDR3 is CASTLGGEKLFF. The DNA for the CDR3 is TGTGCCAGCACCCTAGGGGGAGAAAAACTGTTTTTT.

The genes are TRBV30 and TRBJ1-3; a possible D gene is TRBD1 (5 bases). Trimming stripped 2 bases from V and 0 bases from J, with 14 bases between. Germline V lookup: CDR1 GTSNPN, CDR2 SVGIG (reference sequence). The CDR3 is made up of 16 amino acids. The CDR3 loop reads CAWSSTAGSSGNTIYF. The CDR3 DNA reads as TGTGCCTGGAGTTCTACCGCAGGGTCCTCTGGAAACACCATATATTTT.

The genes are TRBV6-6 and TRBJ2-7, with TRBD2 matching over 10 bases. Germline V gene sequence: CDR1 MNHNY, CDR2 SVGAGI (reference sequence). Germline trimming cut 5 bases from V and 6 bases from J; bases unmatched to any gene: 7. The CDR3 has 14 amino acids. The CDR3 coding sequence is TGTGCCAGCAGTACCGGGACTAGCGCAATCGAGCAGTACTTC. As protein: CASSTGTSAIEQYF.

The V call is TRBV15, the J call TRBJ2-7, with D tentatively TRBD1 (6 bases). The length of the CDR3 is 15 residues. Germline V lookup: CDR1 LNHNV, CDR2 YYDKDF (reference sequence). V was pared by 0 bases and J by 2 bases, with 11 bases between. Here the CDR3 reads CATSRDTGITYEQYF. In nucleotides, the CDR3 is TGTGCCACCAGCAGAGATACAGGGATAACCTACGAGCAGTACTTC. Using reference TRBV15 and TRBJ2-7 for the parts outside the CDR3, the full variable domain is DAMVIQNPRYQVTQFGKPVTLSCSQTLNHNVMYWYQQKSSQAPKLLFHYYDKDFNNEADTPDNFQSRRPNTSFCFLDIRSPGLGDTAMYLCATSRDTGITYEQYFGPGTRLTVT.

The chain links TRBV12-2 to TRBJ2-7; the listed D gene, TRBD2, was not tested against the DNA. TRBV12-2 is described as a pseudogene. This CDR3 spans 18 amino acids. CDR3 residues: CASRLDLLPGLADYEQYF. CDR3 bases: TGTGCAAGTCGCTTAGACCTACTTCCGGGACTGGCTGATTACGAGCAGTACTTC.